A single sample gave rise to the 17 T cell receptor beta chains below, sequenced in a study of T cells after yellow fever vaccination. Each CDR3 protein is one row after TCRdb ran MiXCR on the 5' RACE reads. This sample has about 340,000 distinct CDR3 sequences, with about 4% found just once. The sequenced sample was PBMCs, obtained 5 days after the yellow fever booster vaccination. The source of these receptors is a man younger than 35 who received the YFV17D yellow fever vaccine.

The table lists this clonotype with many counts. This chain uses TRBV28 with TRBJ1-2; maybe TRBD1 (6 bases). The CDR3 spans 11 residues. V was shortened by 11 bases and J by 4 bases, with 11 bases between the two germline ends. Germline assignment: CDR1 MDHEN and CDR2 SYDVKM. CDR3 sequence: CAAGTLYGYTF. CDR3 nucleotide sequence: TGTGCCGCTGGGACACTCTATGGCTACACCTTC.

For the CDR3, the DNA is TGTGCCAGCAGTGCTGGAAGGGGGCAGTACTTC. Its translation: CASSAGRGQYF. The rearrangement uses TRBV27 and TRBJ2-7, with a possible D match to TRBD1 (5 bases). V gave up 5 bases and J gave up 9 bases, with 11 bases separating them. Germline values: CDR1 MNHEY, CDR2 SMNVEV (reference sequence). The CDR3 is made up of 11 amino acids.

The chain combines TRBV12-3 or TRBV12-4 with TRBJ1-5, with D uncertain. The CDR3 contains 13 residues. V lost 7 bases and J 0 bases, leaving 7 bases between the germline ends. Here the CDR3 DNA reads TGTGCCAGCACTGGCGGTAGCAATCAGCCCCAGCATTTT. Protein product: CASTGGSNQPQHF.

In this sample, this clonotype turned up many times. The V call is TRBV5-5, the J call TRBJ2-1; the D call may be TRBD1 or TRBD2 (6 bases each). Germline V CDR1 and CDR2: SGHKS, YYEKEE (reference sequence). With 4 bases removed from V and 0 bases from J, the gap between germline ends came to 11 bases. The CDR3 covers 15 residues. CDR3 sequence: CASSMSGASYNEQFF. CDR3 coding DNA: TGTGCCAGCAGCATGTCGGGGGCCTCCTACAATGAGCAGTTCTTC.

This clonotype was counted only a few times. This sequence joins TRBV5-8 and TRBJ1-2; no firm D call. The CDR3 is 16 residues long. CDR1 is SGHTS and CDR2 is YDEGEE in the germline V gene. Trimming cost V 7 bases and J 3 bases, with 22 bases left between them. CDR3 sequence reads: CASFLPGKDPHYGYTF. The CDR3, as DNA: TGTGCCAGCTTCCTTCCCGGGAAGGATCCACACTATGGCTACACCTTC. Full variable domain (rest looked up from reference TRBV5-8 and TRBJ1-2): EAGVTQSPTHLIKTRGQQATLRCSPISGHTSVYWYQQALGLGLQFLLWYDEGEERNRGNFPPRFSGRQFPNYSSELNVNALELEDSALYLCASFLPGKDPHYGYTFGSGTRLTVV.

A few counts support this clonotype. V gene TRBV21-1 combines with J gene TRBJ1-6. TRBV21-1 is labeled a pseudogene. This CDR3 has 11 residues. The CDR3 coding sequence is TGTGCCAGCAGCTACCGACGGTCCCTCCACTTT. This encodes CASSYRRSLHF.

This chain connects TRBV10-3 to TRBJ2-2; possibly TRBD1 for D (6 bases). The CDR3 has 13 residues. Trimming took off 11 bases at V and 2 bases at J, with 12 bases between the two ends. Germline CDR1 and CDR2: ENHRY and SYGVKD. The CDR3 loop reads CASSGHNTGELFF. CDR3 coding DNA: TGTGCCTCCTCGGGACACAACACCGGGGAGCTGTTTTTT.

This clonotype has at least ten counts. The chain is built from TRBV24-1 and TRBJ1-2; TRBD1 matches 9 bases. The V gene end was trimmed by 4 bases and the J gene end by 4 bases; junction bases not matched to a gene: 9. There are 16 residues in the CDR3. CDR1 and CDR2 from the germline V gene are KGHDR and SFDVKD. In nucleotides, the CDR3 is TGTGCCACCAGTGACCCTCGGGGACAGGGTTTCTATGGCTACACCTTC. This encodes CATSDPRGQGFYGYTF.

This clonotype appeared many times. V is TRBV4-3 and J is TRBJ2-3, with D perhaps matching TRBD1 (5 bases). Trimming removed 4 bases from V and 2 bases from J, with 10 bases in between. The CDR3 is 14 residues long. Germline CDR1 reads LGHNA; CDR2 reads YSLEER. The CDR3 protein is CASSPPGNTDTQYF. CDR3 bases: TGCGCCAGCAGCCCCCCAGGGAACACAGATACGCAGTATTTT.

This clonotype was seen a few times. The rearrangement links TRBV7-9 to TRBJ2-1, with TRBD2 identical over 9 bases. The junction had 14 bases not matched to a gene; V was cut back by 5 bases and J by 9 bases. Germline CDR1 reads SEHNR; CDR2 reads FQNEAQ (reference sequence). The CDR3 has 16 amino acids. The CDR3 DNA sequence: TGTGCCAGCAGCCCCCGGTGGCGGGGGGGCTCGGGTGAGCAGTTCTTC. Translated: CASSPRWRGGSGEQFF.

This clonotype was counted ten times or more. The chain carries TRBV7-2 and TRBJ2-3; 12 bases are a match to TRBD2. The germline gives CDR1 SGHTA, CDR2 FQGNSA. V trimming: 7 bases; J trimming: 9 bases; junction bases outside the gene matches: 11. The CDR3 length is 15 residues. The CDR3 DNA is TGTGCCAGCACCACTTACCTAGCGGGGGGGTTAACGCAGTATTTT. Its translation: CASTTYLAGGLTQYF.

In DNA, the CDR3 is TGTGCCAGCAGTGATGAAGCGGGGGGGCAGGATGAGCAGTTCTTC. This gives the protein CASSDEAGGQDEQFF. The genes are TRBV2 and TRBJ2-1, with 10 bases matching TRBD2. Germline values: CDR1 SNHLY, CDR2 FYNNEI. V shed 3 bases, J shed 8 bases, and the junction held 7 bases outside the gene matches. The CDR3 runs 15 residues. The variable domain in full, with the rest retrieved from reference TRBV2 and TRBJ2-1, is EPEVTQTPSHQVTQMGQEVILRCVPISNHLYFYWYRQILGQKVEFLVSFYNNEISEKSEIFDDQFSVERPDGSNFTLKIRSTKLEDSAMYFCASSDEAGGQDEQFFGPGTRLTVL.

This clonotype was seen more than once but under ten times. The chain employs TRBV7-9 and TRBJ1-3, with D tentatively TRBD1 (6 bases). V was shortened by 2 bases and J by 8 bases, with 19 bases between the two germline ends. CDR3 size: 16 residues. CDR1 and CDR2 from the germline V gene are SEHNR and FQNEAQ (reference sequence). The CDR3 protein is CASSLRRARGVDTIYF. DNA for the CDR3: TGTGCCAGCAGCTTACGAAGGGCCAGGGGCGTCGACACCATATATTTT.

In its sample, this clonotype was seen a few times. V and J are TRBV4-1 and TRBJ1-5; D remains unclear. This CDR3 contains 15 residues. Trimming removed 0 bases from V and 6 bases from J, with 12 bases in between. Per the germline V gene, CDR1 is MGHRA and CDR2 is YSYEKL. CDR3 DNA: TGCGCCAGCAGCCAAGAAGTGGCAGGCTCTCAGCCCCAGCATTTT. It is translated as CASSQEVAGSQPQHF.

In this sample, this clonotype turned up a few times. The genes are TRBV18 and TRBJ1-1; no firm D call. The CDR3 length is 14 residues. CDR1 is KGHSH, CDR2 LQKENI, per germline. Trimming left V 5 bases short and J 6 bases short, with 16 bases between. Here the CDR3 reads CASSDLVSGAEAFF. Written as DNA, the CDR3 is TGTGCCAGCTCAGACCTGGTCAGTGGGGCTGAAGCTTTCTTT.

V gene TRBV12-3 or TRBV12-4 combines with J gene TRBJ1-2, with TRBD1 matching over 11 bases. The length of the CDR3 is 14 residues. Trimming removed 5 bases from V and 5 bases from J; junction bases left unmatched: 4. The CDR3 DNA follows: TGTGCCAGCAGTCGGACAGGGGGCTTGTATGGCTACACCTTC. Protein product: CASSRTGGLYGYTF.

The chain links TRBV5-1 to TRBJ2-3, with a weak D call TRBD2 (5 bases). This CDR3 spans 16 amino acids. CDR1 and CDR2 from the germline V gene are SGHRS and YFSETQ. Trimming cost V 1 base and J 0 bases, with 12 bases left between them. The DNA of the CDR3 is TGCGCCAGCAGCTTGTGGGCGGCGGGTAGCACAGATACGCAGTATTTT. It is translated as CASSLWAAGSTDTQYF.